The 2 T cell receptor beta chains below all came from one sample that was sequenced in a study of monozygotic twins with inflammatory bowel disease. TCRdb reprocessed the 5' RACE reads, keeping one entry per CDR3 protein, no DNA. The listing records approximately 100,000 distinct CDR3 sequences. Sequenced input: blood. These receptors were taken from a human donor with ulcerative colitis or Crohn's disease, or a healthy co-twin of an affected twin (not recorded which).

This sequence joins TRBV5-1 and TRBJ2-7; the D call of TRBD1 rests on TCRdb alone, since no DNA is present to check it. Germline-derived CDR1 and CDR2 are SGHRS and YFSETQ. The CDR3 sequence is 14 residues long. CDR3 region: CASQEPGPYYEQYF.

The chain employs TRBV2 and TRBJ1-1. The V gene's germline CDR1 is SNHLY and CDR2 FYNNEI. The CDR3 has 14 amino acids. CDR3 in amino acids: CASSSRGANTEAFF.